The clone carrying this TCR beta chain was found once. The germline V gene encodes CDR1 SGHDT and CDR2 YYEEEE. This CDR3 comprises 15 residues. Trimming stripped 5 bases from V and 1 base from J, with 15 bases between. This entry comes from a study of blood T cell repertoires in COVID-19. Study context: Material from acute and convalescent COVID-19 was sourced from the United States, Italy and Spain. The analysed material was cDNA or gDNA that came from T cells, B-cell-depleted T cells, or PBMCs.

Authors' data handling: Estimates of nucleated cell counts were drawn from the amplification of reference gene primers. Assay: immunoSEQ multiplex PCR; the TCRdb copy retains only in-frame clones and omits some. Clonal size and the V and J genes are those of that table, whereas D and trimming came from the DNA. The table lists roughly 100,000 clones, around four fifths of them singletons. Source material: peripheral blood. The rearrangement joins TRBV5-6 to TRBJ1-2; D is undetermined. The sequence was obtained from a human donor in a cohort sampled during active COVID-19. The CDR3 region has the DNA TGTGCCAGCAGTACCCTCCCCCGGGGTAACTATGGCTACACCTTC. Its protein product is CASSTLPRGNYGYTF.